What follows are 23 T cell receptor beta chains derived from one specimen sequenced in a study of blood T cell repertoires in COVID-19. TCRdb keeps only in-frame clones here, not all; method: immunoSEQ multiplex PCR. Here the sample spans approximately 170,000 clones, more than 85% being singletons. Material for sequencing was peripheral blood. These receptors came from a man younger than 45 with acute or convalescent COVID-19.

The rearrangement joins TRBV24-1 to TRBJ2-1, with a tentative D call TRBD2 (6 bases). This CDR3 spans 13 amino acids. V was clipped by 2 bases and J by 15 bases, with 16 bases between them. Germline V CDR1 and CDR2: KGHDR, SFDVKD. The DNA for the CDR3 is TGTGCCACCAGTGATTCCGGGGAGGAGTTTACGTTCTTC. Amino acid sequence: CATSDSGEEFTFF.

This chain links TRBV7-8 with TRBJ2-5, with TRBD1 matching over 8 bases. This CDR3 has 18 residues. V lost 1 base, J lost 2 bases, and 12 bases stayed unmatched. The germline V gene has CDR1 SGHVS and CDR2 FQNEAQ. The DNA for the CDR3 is TGTGCCAGCAGCTTAGGACGCAGGGGGCGGGGCTTACAAGAGACCCAGTACTTC. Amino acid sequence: CASSLGRRGRGLQETQYF.

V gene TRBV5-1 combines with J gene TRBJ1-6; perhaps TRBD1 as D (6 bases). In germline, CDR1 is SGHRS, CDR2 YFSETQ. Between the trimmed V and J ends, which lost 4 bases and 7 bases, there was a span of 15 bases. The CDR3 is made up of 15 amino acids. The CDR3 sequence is CASSRSDRRNSPLHF. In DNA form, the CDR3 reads TGCGCCAGCAGCAGATCGGACAGACGAAATTCACCCCTCCACTTT.

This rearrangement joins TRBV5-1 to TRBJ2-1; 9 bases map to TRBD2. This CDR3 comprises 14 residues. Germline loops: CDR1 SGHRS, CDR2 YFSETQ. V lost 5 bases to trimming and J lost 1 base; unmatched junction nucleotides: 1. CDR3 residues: CASRTSGSYNEQFF. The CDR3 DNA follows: TGCGCCAGCAGGACTAGCGGATCCTACAATGAGCAGTTCTTC.

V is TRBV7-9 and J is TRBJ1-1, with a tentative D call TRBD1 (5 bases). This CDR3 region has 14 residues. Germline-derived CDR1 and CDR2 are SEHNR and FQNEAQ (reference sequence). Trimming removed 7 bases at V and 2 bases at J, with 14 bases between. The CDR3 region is CASNLDILNTEAFF. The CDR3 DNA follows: TGTGCCAGCAACTTGGACATCCTTAACACTGAAGCTTTCTTT.

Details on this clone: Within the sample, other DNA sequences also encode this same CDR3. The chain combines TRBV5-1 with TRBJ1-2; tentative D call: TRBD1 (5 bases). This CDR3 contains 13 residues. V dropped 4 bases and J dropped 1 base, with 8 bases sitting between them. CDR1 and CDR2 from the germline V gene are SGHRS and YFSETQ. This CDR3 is CASSPDSNYGYTF. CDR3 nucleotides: TGCGCCAGCAGCCCCGACAGTAACTATGGCTACACCTTC.

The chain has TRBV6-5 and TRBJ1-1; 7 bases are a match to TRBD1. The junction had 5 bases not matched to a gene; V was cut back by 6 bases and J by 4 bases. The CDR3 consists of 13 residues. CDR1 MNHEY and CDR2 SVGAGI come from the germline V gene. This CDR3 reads CASRLTGSTEAFF. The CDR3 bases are TGTGCCAGCAGATTGACAGGGTCCACTGAAGCTTTCTTT.

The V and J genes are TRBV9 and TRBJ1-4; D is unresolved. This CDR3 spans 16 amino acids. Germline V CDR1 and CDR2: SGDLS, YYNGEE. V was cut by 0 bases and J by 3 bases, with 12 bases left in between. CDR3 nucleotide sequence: TGTGCCAGCAGCGTAGGCGGGAACGTAGCTAATGAAAAACTGTTTTTT. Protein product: CASSVGGNVANEKLFF.

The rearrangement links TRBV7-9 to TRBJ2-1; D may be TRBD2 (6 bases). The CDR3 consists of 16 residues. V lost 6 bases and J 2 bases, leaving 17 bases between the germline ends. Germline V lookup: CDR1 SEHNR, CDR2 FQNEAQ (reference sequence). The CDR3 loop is CASRLITAGTYNEQFF. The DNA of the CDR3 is TGTGCCAGCAGGTTAATCACTGCGGGGACCTACAATGAGCAGTTCTTC.

The CDR3 DNA follows: TGTGCCTGGAGTGGACCGGGACTAGCGAACAATGAGCAGTTCTTC. Its translation: CAWSGPGLANNEQFF. This chain connects TRBV30 to TRBJ2-1; 10 positions match TRBD2. CDR3 size: 15 residues. Germline loops: CDR1 GTSNPN, CDR2 SVGIG (reference sequence). The V and J ends lost 1 base and 5 bases, in that order; junction bases with no gene match: 5.

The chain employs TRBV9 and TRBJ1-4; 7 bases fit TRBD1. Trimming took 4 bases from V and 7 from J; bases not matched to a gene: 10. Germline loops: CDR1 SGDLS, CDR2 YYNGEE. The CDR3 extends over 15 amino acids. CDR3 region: CASSPRGTVREKLFF. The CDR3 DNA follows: TGTGCCAGCAGCCCCCGGGGGACAGTTCGTGAAAAACTGTTTTTT.

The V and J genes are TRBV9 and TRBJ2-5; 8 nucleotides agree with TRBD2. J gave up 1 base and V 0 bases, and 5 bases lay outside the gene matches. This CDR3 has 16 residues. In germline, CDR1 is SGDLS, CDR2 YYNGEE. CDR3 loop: CASSVGRGGLQETQYF. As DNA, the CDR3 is TGTGCCAGCAGCGTAGGTCGGGGGGGCCTCCAAGAGACCCAGTACTTC.

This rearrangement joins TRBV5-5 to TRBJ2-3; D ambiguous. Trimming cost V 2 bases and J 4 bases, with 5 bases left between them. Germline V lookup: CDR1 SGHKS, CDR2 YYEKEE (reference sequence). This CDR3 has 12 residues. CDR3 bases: TGTGCCAGCAGCTTTGGAGCAGATACGCAGTATTTT. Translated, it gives CASSFGADTQYF.

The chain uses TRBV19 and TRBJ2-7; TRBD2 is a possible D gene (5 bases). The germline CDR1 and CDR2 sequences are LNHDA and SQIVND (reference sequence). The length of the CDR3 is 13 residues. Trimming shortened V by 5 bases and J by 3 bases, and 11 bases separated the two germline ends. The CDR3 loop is CASSGGSYYEQYF. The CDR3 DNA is TGTGCCAGTAGTGGAGGATCGTACTACGAGCAGTACTTC.

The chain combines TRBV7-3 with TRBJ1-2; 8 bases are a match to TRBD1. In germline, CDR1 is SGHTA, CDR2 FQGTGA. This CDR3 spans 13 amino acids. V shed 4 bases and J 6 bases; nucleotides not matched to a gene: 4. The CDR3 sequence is CASSSTGDHGYTF. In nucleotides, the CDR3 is TGTGCCAGCAGCTCGACAGGGGACCATGGCTACACCTTC.

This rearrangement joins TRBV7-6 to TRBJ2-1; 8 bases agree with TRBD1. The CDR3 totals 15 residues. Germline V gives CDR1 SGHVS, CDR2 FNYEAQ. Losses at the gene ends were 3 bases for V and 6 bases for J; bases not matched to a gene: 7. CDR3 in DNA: TGTGCCAGCAGCTTCGGACAGGGAAACGGCAATGAGCAGTTCTTC. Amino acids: CASSFGQGNGNEQFF.

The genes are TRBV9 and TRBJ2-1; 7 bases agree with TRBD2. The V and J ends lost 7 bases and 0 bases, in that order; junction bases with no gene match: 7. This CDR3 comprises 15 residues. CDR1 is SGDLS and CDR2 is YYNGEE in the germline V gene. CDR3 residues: CASGRGSSSYNEQFF. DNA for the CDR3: TGTGCCAGCGGGAGGGGATCAAGCTCCTACAATGAGCAGTTCTTC.

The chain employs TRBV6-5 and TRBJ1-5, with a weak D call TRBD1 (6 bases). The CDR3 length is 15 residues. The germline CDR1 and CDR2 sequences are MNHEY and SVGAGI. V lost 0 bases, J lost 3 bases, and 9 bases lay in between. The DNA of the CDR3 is TGTGCCAGCAGTTACTCCCAGGGGAACAATCAGCCCCAGCATTTT. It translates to CASSYSQGNNQPQHF.

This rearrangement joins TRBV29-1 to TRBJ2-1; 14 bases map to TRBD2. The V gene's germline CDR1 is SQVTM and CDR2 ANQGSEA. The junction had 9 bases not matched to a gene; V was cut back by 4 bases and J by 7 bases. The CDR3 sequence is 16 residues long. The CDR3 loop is CSVGGLAGEVRNEQFF. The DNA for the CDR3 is TGCAGCGTTGGGGGACTAGCGGGGGAGGTAAGGAATGAGCAGTTCTTC.

The CDR3 bases are TGTGCCAGCAGTTTATGGTCTAGCGGGGCCTACGAGCAGTACTTC. Translating it yields CASSLWSSGAYEQYF. This chain links TRBV28 with TRBJ2-7, with 9 nucleotides matching TRBD2. The CDR3 runs to 15 residues. The trim removed 0 bases at V and 2 bases at J, leaving 2 bases unmatched. Germline CDR1 MDHEN, CDR2 SYDVKM.

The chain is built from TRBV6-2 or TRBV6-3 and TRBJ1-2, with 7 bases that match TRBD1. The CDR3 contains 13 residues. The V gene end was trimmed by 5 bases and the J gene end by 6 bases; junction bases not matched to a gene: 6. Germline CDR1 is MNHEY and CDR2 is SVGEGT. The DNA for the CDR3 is TGTGCCAGCAGTCGGGACAGAATAGATGGCTACACCTTC. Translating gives CASSRDRIDGYTF.

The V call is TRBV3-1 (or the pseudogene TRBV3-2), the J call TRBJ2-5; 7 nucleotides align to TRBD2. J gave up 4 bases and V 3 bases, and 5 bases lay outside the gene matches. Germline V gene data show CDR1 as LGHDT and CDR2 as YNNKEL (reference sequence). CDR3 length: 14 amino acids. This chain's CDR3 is CASSQRESRETQYF. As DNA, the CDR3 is TGTGCCAGCAGCCAGCGGGAGTCAAGAGAGACCCAGTACTTC.

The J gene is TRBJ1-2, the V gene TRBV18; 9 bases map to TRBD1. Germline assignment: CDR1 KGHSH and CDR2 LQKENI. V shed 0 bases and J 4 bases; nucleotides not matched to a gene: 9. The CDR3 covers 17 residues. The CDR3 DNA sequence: TGTGCCAGCTCACCACCGACGACGGGGACAGGGAGCTATGGCTACACCTTC. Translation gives CASSPPTTGTGSYGYTF.